These 16 T cell receptor beta chains were sequenced from one sample in a study of T-cell memory formation after mild COVID-19. TCRdb independently ran MiXCR on the 5' RACE reads; one entry per CDR3 protein. The sample yields a few hundred thousand distinct CDR3 sequences, 25% to 30% seen once. Sequencing was carried out using PBMCs or a T cell subset sorted from them (not recorded which). The receptors derive from an adult woman who had mild COVID-19 (a few samples of this study predate the infection). Cell type and time point are not known.

The chain carries TRBV7-2 and TRBJ1-5; 7 positions match TRBD1. J lost 5 bases, V lost 5 bases, and 3 bases had no gene match. Germline CDR1 is SGHTA and CDR2 is FQGNSA. This CDR3 spans 13 amino acids. CDR3 nucleotides: TGTGCCAGCAGCCGGGACAGATATCAGCCCCAGCATTTT. It yields the protein CASSRDRYQPQHF.

The chain links TRBV9 to TRBJ2-7, with 7 positions matching TRBD1. With 4 bases clipped from V and 3 bases from J, the junction kept 7 bases outside the gene matches. This CDR3 is 14 amino acids long. The germline V gene encodes CDR1 SGDLS and CDR2 YYNGEE. The CDR3 region is CASSPSGQFYEQYF. The CDR3 bases are TGTGCCAGCAGCCCCTCGGGACAGTTCTACGAGCAGTACTTC. The full variable domain, rest sourced from reference TRBV9 and TRBJ2-7, is DSGVTQTPKHLITATGQRVTLRCSPRSGDLSVYWYQQSLDQGLQFLIQYYNGEERAKGNILERFSAQQFPDLHSELNLSSLELGDSALYFCASSPSGQFYEQYFGPGTRLTVT.

The rearrangement joins TRBV5-4 to TRBJ1-2; TRBD1 is a possible D gene (6 bases). The CDR3 is 15 amino acids. Looked up from germline, CDR1 is SGHNT and CDR2 is YYREEE (reference sequence). The V end was cut by 0 bases, the J end by 3 bases, with 12 bases between. CDR3 protein: CASSLGGGADYGYTF. The DNA of the CDR3 is TGTGCCAGCAGCTTGGGGGGGGGCGCAGACTATGGCTACACCTTC. Drawing the rest from reference TRBV5-4 and TRBJ1-2, the complete variable domain is ETGVTQSPTHLIKTRGQQVTLRCSSQSGHNTVSWYQQALGQGPQFIFQYYREEENGRGNFPPRFSGLQFPNYSSELNVNALELDDSALYLCASSLGGGADYGYTFGSGTRLTVV.

The chain is built from TRBV24-1 and TRBJ2-1; D unclear. V shed 0 bases and J shed 2 bases, with 7 bases lying between them. This CDR3 has 15 amino acids. Germline assignment: CDR1 KGHDR and CDR2 SFDVKD. DNA of the CDR3: TGTGCCACCAGTGATTTGAGGAACCCCTACAATGAGCAGTTCTTC. It encodes CATSDLRNPYNEQFF.

This clonotype occurred many times. The chain is built from TRBV19 and TRBJ1-1, with D uncertain. This CDR3 has 14 residues. CDR1 is LNHDA, CDR2 SQIVND, per germline (reference sequence). V was trimmed by 5 bases and J by 6 bases, leaving 16 bases between them. The CDR3 nucleotides are TGTGCCAGTAGTGTGGCCTCGGGTGTTCCTGAAGCTTTCTTT. The encoded protein is CASSVASGVPEAFF.

The rearrangement joins TRBV10-3 to TRBJ2-5; 7 bases agree with TRBD2. The CDR3 is 16 residues long. CDR1 ENHRY and CDR2 SYGVKD come from the germline V gene. The V gene end was trimmed by 2 bases and the J gene end by 5 bases; junction bases not matched to a gene: 11. The CDR3 coding sequence is TGTGCCATCAGTGAGCGAGGTCTAGCGGCAGGGGAGACCCAGTACTTC. This codes for CAISERGLAAGETQYF.

V gene TRBV19 combines with J gene TRBJ1-2; 7 positions match TRBD1. The CDR3 loop spans 13 amino acids. The J segment lost 8 bases and the V segment lost 3 bases, leaving 6 bases of the junction unmatched. Germline assignment: CDR1 LNHDA and CDR2 SQIVND (reference sequence). CDR3 in amino acids: CASSIRGGGGYTF. The CDR3 coding sequence is TGTGCCAGTAGTATCAGGGGGGGAGGAGGCTACACCTTC.

The genes are TRBV7-6 and TRBJ2-7; D ambiguous. V was trimmed by 5 bases and J by 7 bases, leaving 12 bases between them. CDR3 length: 12 amino acids. Germline V lookup: CDR1 SGHVS, CDR2 FNYEAQ. The CDR3 coding sequence is TGTGCCAGCAGCCCACGTAATAGGGAGCAGTACTTC. It is translated as CASSPRNREQYF.

The chain is built from TRBV28 and TRBJ2-7, with D possibly TRBD1 on 8 matching bases. Germline V gene sequence: CDR1 MDHEN, CDR2 SYDVKM. CDR3 length: 16 residues. Trimming left V 5 bases short and J 4 bases short, with 21 bases between. The CDR3 DNA sequence: TGTGCCAGCAGTACGGTGGACAGGGAGGGCCTATACGAGCAGTACTTC. Translating it yields CASSTVDREGLYEQYF.

This clonotype was detected many times. V and J are TRBV7-8 and TRBJ2-1, with 8 bases identical to TRBD1. From germline, CDR1 is SGHVS and CDR2 FQNEAQ. Trimming removed 5 bases from V and 7 bases from J; junction bases left unmatched: 4. The CDR3 runs to 13 residues. The CDR3 protein is CASSRTGGNEQFF. CDR3 coding DNA: TGTGCCAGCAGCCGTACAGGGGGGAATGAGCAGTTCTTC.

This clonotype has a handful of counts. The rearrangement uses TRBV6-2 or TRBV6-3 and TRBJ1-1; D perhaps matches TRBD1 (6 bases). Germline CDR1 reads MNHEY; CDR2 reads SVGEGT. V was clipped by 2 bases and J by 10 bases, with 8 bases between them. The CDR3 length is 11 residues. CDR3 sequence reads: CASSYRGGAFF. In DNA form, the CDR3 reads TGTGCCAGCAGTTACCGAGGGGGAGCTTTCTTT.

This clonotype was seen a handful of times. The J gene is TRBJ2-7, the V gene TRBV5-1; 8 nucleotides agree with TRBD1. Germline CDR1 reads SGHRS; CDR2 reads YFSETQ. V was pared by 3 bases and J by 6 bases, with 8 bases of the junction left unmatched. This CDR3 contains 14 residues. CDR3 in amino acids: CASSSSTGDGEQYF. CDR3 DNA: TGCGCCAGCAGCTCCTCGACAGGGGATGGCGAGCAGTACTTC. The complete variable domain, with remaining parts taken from reference TRBV5-1 and TRBJ2-7, reads KAGVTQTPRYLIKTRGQQVTLSCSPISGHRSVSWYQQTPGQGLQFLFEYFSETQRNKGNFPGRFSGRQFSNSRSEMNVSTLELGDSALYLCASSSSTGDGEQYFGPGTRLTVT.

A few counts support this clonotype. This chain joins TRBV3-1 and TRBJ1-5; D ambiguous. This CDR3 has 15 residues. CDR1 and CDR2 from the germline V gene are LGHDT and YNNKEL (reference sequence). Trimming removed 0 bases from V and 4 bases from J, with 10 bases in between. CDR3 sequence (DNA): TGTGCCAGCAGCCAAGATGTAACAGCAAATCAGCCCCAGCATTTT. It specifies CASSQDVTANQPQHF.

The genes are TRBV5-1 and TRBJ2-7; 7 nucleotides match TRBD2. Germline trimming cut 3 bases from V and 0 bases from J; bases unmatched to any gene: 3. Germline V gives CDR1 SGHRS, CDR2 YFSETQ. This CDR3 region has 14 residues. The chain's CDR3 is CASSWGLPSYEQYF. CDR3 in DNA: TGCGCCAGCAGCTGGGGACTACCCTCCTACGAGCAGTACTTC.

There are a few counts of this clonotype. The chain has TRBV4-3 and TRBJ2-2; the match to TRBD1 covers 8 bases. This CDR3 contains 17 residues. V was clipped by 0 bases and J by 5 bases; unmatched bases: 8. Germline loops: CDR1 LGHNA, CDR2 YSLEER. CDR3 region: CASSQDAIRGRTGELFF. For the CDR3, the DNA is TGCGCCAGCAGCCAAGATGCTATCAGGGGGCGGACCGGGGAGCTGTTTTTT.

The chain recombines TRBV15 with TRBJ2-1; D may be TRBD2 (6 bases). V was cut by 5 bases and J by 9 bases, with 20 bases left in between. This CDR3 contains 15 residues. Germline-derived CDR1 and CDR2 are LNHNV and YYDKDF (reference sequence). Here the CDR3 reads CATSVRDSLLSEQFF. The CDR3 DNA sequence: TGTGCCACCAGCGTTCGGGACTCCTTGTTGAGTGAGCAGTTCTTC. The complete variable domain, with remaining parts taken from reference TRBV15 and TRBJ2-1, reads DAMVIQNPRYQVTQFGKPVTLSCSQTLNHNVMYWYQQKSSQAPKLLFHYYDKDFNNEADTPDNFQSRRPNTSFCFLDIRSPGLGDTAMYLCATSVRDSLLSEQFFGPGTRLTVL.